This T cell receptor beta chain was sequenced in a study of cytomegalovirus exposure and HLA in healthy donors. Looked up from germline, CDR1 is SGDLS and CDR2 is YYNGEE. The CDR3 consists of 15 residues. Trimming cost V 3 bases and J 8 bases; bases outside gene matches: 8. PCR used 60 Vbeta primers and 13 Jbeta primers. TCRdb's copy holds only in-frame clones and misses some; the assay was immunoSEQ multiplex PCR. The repertoire holds fewer than 200,000 clones, around 85% seen once, with approximately 2.1% in the top ten. The chain combines TRBV9 with TRBJ2-1; 10 bases agree with TRBD2. Material: PBMCs. The receptor was derived from a male donor in good health and CMV-seronegative. CDR3 in DNA: TGTGCCAGCAGCGCCCGAGCGGGGGGGCACGATGAGCAGTTCTTC. Translation: CASSARAGGHDEQFF.